These 10 T cell receptor beta chains originate from one sample sequenced in a study of T cells in Graves' hyperthyroidism and ophthalmopathy. RNA transcripts served as the template for amplifying TCR beta CDR3 regions. The HTBI set primed first-round TCR CDR3 RT-PCR. Each CDR3 protein gets one entry after TCRdb re-called the multiplex PCR reads with MiXCR. The data contain hundreds of thousands of distinct CDR3 sequences, about 14% of them seen just once; the ten biggest clones take up roughly an eighth. Sequenced input: blood. These receptors originate from a woman aged 50 to 60 with Graves' ophthalmopathy.

This clonotype has at least ten counts. CDR3 region: CASSTLAGGLYEQYF. The CDR3 coding sequence is TGTGCCAGCAGCACCTTAGCGGGAGGCCTCTACGAGCAGTACTTC. The J gene is TRBJ2-7, the V gene TRBV28; 10 nucleotides line up with TRBD2. CDR3 length: 15 amino acids. V shed 6 bases, J shed 3 bases, and the junction held 8 bases outside the gene matches. From germline, CDR1 is MDHEN and CDR2 SYDVKM.

This chain uses TRBV19 with TRBJ1-1; D might be TRBD1 (5 bases). The CDR3 loop spans 14 amino acids. Germline CDR1 reads LNHDA; CDR2 reads SQIVND (reference sequence). V shed 7 bases and J shed 4 bases, with 16 bases lying between them. The CDR3 spells CASNPNPGATEAFF. The CDR3 DNA sequence: TGTGCCAGTAACCCCAATCCCGGGGCCACTGAAGCTTTCTTT.

This sequence joins TRBV7-2 and TRBJ1-1; D ambiguous. Germline lookup yields CDR1 SGHTA and CDR2 FQGNSA. This CDR3 spans 13 amino acids. Trimming took 3 bases from V and 5 from J, leaving 10 bases between them. CDR3 DNA: TGTGCCAGCAGCTTTAGGAGGGAGACTGAAGCTTTCTTT. Translation: CASSFRRETEAFF.

A few counts support this clonotype. One end of the junction is discordant with germline, which a read error may explain. This rearrangement joins TRBV6-1 to TRBJ1-1; D is unresolved. Germline CDR1 is MNHNS and CDR2 is SASEGT. CDR3 length: 14 residues. The CDR3 nucleotides read TGTGCCGGCAGTTACCGGAGTGGAGTGAATGAAGCTTTCTTT. This sequence encodes CAGSYRSGVNEAFF.

This clonotype was found a few times. V is TRBV5-1 and J is TRBJ2-1; D gene ambiguous. Germline CDR1 is SGHRS and CDR2 is YFSETQ. V lost 0 bases and J lost 1, with 8 bases in between. The CDR3 runs 15 residues. The CDR3 region has the DNA TGCGCCAGCAGCTTGGGGTGGGGATCCTACAATGAGCAGTTCTTC. Translation gives CASSLGWGSYNEQFF.

This clonotype was seen many times. The rearrangement joins TRBV28 to TRBJ2-1; 10 bases are a match to TRBD2. V lost 6 bases and J lost 8; bases outside the gene matches: 16. The CDR3 contains 17 residues. The V gene's germline CDR1 is MDHEN and CDR2 SYDVKM. CDR3 loop: CASRTFGLAGVPYEQFF. CDR3 bases: TGTGCCAGCAGAACCTTCGGCCTAGCGGGAGTTCCCTATGAGCAGTTCTTC.

This clonotype has just a few counts. The chain couples TRBV6-1 to TRBJ1-2; D possibly corresponds to TRBD1 (6 bases). Per germline, CDR1 MNHNS and CDR2 SASEGT. The CDR3 covers 13 residues. Trimming removed 8 bases from V and 2 bases from J, with 12 bases in between. CDR3 nucleotide sequence: TGTGCCAGCGCTGCAGGGGCGAACTATGGCTACACCTTC. Encoded protein: CASAAGANYGYTF.

This clonotype has ten or more counts. The chain uses TRBV20-1 and TRBJ2-1; TRBD2 agrees at 7 bases. The CDR3 is made up of 14 amino acids. Losses at the gene ends were 4 bases for V and 4 bases for J; bases not matched to a gene: 7. Germline values: CDR1 DFQATT, CDR2 SNEGSKA (reference sequence). In nucleotides, the CDR3 is TGCAGTGCTATAATCAGCGGGGATTACAATGAGCAGTTCTTC. This gives the protein CSAIISGDYNEQFF.

V and J are TRBV6-5 and TRBJ2-1; D may correspond to TRBD1 or TRBD2 (5 bases each). The V and J ends lost 0 bases and 10 bases respectively, with 13 bases between them. This CDR3 has 14 residues. Germline CDR1 is MNHEY and CDR2 is SVGAGI. CDR3 protein: CASSYSGGRDEQFF. The CDR3 DNA follows: TGTGCCAGCAGTTACTCGGGCGGTCGGGACGAGCAGTTCTTC.

The chain employs TRBV19 and TRBJ1-1; D unresolved. The CDR3 sequence is 14 residues long. Germline V gene data show CDR1 as LNHDA and CDR2 as SQIVND (reference sequence). V was clipped by 1 base and J by 0 bases, with 6 bases between them. Written as DNA, the CDR3 is TGTGCCAGTAGTATAGCGGGGATGAACACTGAAGCTTTCTTT. It encodes CASSIAGMNTEAFF. Using reference TRBV19 and TRBJ1-1 for the parts outside the CDR3, the full variable domain is DGGITQSPKYLFRKEGQNVTLSCEQNLNHDAMYWYRQDPGQGLRLIYYSQIVNDFQKGDIAEGYSVSREKKESFPLTVTSAQKNPTAFYLCASSIAGMNTEAFFGQGTRLTVV.